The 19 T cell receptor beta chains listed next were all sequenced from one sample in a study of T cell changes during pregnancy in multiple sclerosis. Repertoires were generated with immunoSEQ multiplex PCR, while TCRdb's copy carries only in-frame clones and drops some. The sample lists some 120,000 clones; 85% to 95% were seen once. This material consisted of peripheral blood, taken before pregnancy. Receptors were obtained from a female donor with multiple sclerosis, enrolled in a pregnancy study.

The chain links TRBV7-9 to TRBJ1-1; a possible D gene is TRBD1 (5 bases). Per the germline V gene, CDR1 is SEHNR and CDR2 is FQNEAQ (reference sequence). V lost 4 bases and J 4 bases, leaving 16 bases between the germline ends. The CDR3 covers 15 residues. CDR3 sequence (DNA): TGTGCCAGCAGCTCGTCAGGGCGGGAGGCCACTGAAGCTTTCTTT. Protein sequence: CASSSSGREATEAFF.

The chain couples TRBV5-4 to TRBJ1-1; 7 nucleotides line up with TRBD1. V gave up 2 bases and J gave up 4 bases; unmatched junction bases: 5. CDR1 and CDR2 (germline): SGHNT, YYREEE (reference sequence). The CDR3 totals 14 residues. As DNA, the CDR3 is TGTGCCAGCAGCTTTTATCAGGGGGGCACTGAAGCTTTCTTT. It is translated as CASSFYQGGTEAFF.

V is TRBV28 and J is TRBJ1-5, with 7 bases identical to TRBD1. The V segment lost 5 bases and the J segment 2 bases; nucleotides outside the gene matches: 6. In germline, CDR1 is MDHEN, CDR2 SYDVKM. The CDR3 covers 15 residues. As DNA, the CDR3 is TGTGCCAGCAGTCCCCCGACAGGGCGCAATCAGCCCCAGCATTTT. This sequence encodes CASSPPTGRNQPQHF.

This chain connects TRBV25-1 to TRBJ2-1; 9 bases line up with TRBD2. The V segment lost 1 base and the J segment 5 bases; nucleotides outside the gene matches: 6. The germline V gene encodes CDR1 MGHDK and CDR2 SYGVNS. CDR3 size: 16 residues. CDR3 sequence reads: CASSEWGGRGDNEQFF. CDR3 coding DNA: TGTGCCAGCAGTGAATGGGGCGGGAGGGGGGACAATGAGCAGTTCTTC.

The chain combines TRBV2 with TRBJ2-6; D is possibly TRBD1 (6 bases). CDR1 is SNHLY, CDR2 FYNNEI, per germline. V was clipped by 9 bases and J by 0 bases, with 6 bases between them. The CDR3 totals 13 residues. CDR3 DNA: TGTGCCAGGGACAGCTCTGGGGCCAACGTCCTGACTTTC. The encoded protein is CARDSSGANVLTF.

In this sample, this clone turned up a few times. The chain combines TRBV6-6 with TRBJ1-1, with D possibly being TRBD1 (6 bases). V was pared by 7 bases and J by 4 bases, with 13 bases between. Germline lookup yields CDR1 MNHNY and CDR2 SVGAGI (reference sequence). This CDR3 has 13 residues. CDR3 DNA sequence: TGTGCCAGCACTCCCGGGGGGCGCACTGAAGCTTTCTTT. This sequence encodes CASTPGGRTEAFF.

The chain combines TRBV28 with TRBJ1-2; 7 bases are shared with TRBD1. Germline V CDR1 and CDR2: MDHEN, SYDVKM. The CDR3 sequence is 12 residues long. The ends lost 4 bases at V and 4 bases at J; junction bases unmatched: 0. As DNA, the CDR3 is TGTGCCAGCAGTTCAGGGGGCTATGGCTACACCTTC. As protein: CASSSGGYGYTF.

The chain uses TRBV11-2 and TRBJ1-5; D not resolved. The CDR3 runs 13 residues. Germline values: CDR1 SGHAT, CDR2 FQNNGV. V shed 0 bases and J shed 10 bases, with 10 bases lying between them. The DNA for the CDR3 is TGTGCCAGCAGCTTAGAGGAGGCGACCCCCCAGCATTTT. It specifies CASSLEEATPQHF.

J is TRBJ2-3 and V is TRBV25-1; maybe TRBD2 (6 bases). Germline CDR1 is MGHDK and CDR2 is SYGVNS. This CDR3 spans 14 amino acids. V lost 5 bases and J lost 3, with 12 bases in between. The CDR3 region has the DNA TGTGCCAGCAGTAGGACGGGACTGACAGATACGCAGTATTTT. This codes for CASSRTGLTDTQYF.

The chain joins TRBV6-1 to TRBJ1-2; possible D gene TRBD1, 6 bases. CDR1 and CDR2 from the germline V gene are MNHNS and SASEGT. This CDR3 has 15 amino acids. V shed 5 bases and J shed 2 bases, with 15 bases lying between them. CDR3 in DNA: TGTGCCAGCAGTCCTTATTCACAGGGAAACTATGGCTACACCTTC. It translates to CASSPYSQGNYGYTF.

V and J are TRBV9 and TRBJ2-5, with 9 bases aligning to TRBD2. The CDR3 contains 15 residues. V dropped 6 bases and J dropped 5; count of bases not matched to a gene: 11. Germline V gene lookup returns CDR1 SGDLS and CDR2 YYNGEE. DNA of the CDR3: TGTGCCAGCACCGTTGGTAGCGGGAGCTGGGAGACCCAGTACTTC. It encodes CASTVGSGSWETQYF.

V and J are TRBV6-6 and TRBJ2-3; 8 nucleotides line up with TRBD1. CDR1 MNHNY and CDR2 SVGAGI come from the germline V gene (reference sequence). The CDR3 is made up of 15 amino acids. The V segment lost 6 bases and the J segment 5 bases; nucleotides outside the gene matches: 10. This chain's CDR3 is CASSVSGGLVDTQYF. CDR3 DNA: TGTGCCAGCAGCGTGTCAGGGGGCCTTGTAGATACGCAGTATTTT.

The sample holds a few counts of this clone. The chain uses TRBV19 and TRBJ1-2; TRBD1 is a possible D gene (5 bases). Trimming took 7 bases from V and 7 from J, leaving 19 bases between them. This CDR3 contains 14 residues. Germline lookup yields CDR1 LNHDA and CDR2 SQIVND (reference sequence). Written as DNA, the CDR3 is TGTGCCAGTAACTCCTGGGGCCAGGGCGGTGGCTACACCTTC. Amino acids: CASNSWGQGGGYTF.

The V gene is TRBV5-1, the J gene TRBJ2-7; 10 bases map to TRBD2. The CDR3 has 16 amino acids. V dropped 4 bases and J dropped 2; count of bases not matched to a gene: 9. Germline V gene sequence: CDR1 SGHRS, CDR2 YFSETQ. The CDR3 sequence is CASSPLAGAQTYEQYF. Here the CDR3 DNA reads TGCGCCAGCAGCCCTCTAGCGGGAGCGCAGACCTACGAGCAGTACTTC.

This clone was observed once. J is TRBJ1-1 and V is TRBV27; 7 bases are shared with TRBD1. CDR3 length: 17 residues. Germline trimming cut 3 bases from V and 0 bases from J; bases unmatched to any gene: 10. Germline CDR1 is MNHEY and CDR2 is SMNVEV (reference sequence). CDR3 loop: CASSFRHRGPMNTEAFF. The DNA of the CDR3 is TGTGCCAGCAGTTTCCGCCACAGGGGACCTATGAACACTGAAGCTTTCTTT.

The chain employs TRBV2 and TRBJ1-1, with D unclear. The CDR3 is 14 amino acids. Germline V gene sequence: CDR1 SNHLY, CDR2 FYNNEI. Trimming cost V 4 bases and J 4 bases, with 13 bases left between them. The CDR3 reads CASSVRGPGTEAFF. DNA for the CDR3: TGTGCCAGCAGTGTCCGGGGTCCCGGCACTGAAGCTTTCTTT. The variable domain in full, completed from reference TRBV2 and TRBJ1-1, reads EPEVTQTPSHQVTQMGQEVILRCVPISNHLYFYWYRQILGQKVEFLVSFYNNEISEKSEIFDDQFSVERPDGSNFTLKIRSTKLEDSAMYFCASSVRGPGTEAFFGQGTRLTVV.

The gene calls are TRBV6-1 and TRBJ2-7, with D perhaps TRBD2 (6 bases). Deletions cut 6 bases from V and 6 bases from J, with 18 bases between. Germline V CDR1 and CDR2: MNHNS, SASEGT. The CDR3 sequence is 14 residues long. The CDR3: CASSRGTDYREQYF. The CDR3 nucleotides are TGTGCCAGCAGCCGTGGGACGGACTACCGCGAGCAGTACTTC.

The CDR3 region is CASSEVPSDGYTF. The CDR3 nucleotides are TGTGCCAGCAGTGAAGTCCCGTCCGATGGCTACACCTTC. The V call is TRBV6-1, the J call TRBJ1-2; D gene ambiguous. Germline V CDR1 and CDR2: MNHNS, SASEGT. V lost 1 base, J lost 6 bases, and 9 bases lay in between. This CDR3 is built from 13 residues.

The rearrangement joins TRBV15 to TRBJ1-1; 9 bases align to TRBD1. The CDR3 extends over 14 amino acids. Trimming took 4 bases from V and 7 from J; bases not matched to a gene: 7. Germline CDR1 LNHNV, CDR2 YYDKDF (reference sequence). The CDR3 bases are TGTGCCACCAGCAAGGGACAGGGAGAGGTTGAAGCTTTCTTT. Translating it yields CATSKGQGEVEAFF.